These T cell receptor beta chains were read from a single sample in a study of T cell responses to AZD1222 COVID-19 vaccine. Profiled with immunoSEQ multiplex PCR; TCRdb holds only in-frame clones, not every one. Among fewer than 130,000 clones, roughly 90% were seen once, and the ten largest hold around 15%. Specimen: peripheral blood, collected 28 days after the second AZD1222 dose. The source of these receptors is an adult who received the AZD1222 COVID-19 vaccine. CDR3s include the opening cysteine and the closing phenylalanine or tryptophan. The order of the fields is clone size, V gene, J gene, D gene, CDR3 protein, CDR3 DNA. The D gene is left open where the match is weak. For some rows the clone size is stated as once, few or many, or as a class when expanded; others skip it.

few,TRBV2,TRBJ1-1,.,CASIAGMSNTEAFF,TGTGCCAGCATTGCAGGGATGTCGAACACTGAAGCTTTCTTT
.,TRBV21-1,TRBJ1-6,.,CASSKRLGHHVLYNSPLHF,TGTGCCAGCAGCAAACGGTTGGGACACCACGTTCTCTATAATTCACCCCTCCACTTT
.,TRBV5-1,TRBJ2-3,.,CASSLVRGRGLGDTQYF,TGCGCCAGCAGCTTGGTTCGCGGCAGGGGCTTGGGAGATACGCAGTATTTT
.,TRBV9,TRBJ2-7,TRBD1,CASSVGQGLLYEQYF,TGTGCCAGCAGCGTAGGACAGGGGTTACTGTACGAGCAGTACTTC
.,TRBV11-1,TRBJ2-7,.,CASSVTGYEQYF,TGTGCCAGCAGCGTGACAGGCTACGAGCAGTACTTC
few,TRBV6-1,TRBJ2-3,TRBD2,CASSELAGGPDTQYF,TGTGCCAGCAGTGAACTAGCGGGAGGGCCAGATACGCAGTATTTT
.,TRBV28,TRBJ1-1,.,CAVWRSVTEAFF,TGTGCCGTATGGCGGTCGGTCACTGAAGCTTTCTTT
.,TRBV27,TRBJ2-7,TRBD2,CASSFNGRAPGYF,TGTGCCAGCAGTTTTAACGGGAGGGCCCCCGGGTACTTC
once,TRBV5-5,TRBJ2-6,.,CASSVGAYSRSRTVLTF,TGTGCCAGCAGCGTGGGCGCTTACAGTAGGTCTAGGACCGTCCTGACTTTC
once,TRBV4-1,TRBJ1-3,.,CASSQGIRAGGVGNTIYF,TGCGCCAGCAGCCAGGGGATTAGGGCGGGGGGCGTTGGAAACACCATATATTTT